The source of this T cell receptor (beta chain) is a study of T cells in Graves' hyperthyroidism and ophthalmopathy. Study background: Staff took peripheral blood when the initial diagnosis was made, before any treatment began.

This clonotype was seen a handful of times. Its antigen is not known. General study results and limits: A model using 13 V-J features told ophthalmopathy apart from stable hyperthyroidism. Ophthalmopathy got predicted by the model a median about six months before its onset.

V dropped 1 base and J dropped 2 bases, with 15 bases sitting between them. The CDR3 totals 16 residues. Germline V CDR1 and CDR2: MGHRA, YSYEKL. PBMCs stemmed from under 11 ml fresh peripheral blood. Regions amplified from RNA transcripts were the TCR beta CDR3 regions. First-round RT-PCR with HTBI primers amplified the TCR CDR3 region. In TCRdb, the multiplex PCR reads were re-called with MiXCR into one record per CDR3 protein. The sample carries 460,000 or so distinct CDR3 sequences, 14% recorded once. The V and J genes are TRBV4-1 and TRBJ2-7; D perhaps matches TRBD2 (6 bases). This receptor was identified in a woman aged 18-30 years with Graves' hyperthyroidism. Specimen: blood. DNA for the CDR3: TGCGCCAGCAGCCAAGTAACGGGCAGGACTACCTACGAGCAGTACTTC. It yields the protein CASSQVTGRTTYEQYF.